This T cell receptor (beta chain) appears in the sequencing data of a study of OX40 agonist ivuxolimab in advanced cancers. Overall study results and limits: Researchers did not determine the expanded peripheral T cells' antigen specificity.

TCRdb's copy holds only in-frame clones and misses some; the assay was immunoSEQ multiplex PCR. This table holds some 64,000 clones, approximately 81% found once. On cycle 4 day 1 and cycle 7 day 1, as well as at baseline, blood was sampled. Regarding this clone: Its antigen is not identified.

The source is an adult with an advanced solid tumor such as melanoma, head and neck, liver or kidney cancer. Specimen: CD4+ or CD8+ T cells sorted from blood, collected in a trial of the OX40 agonist ivuxolimab.

CDR3 coding DNA: TGTGCCAGTAGTCTATACCCCGCCCCTAGGGACAGGCTGGGCACAGATACGCAGTATTTT. Protein sequence: CASSLYPAPRDRLGTDTQYF. V usage is TRBV19 and J usage is TRBJ2-3; 8 positions match TRBD1. This CDR3 is built from 20 residues. With V trimmed by 5 bases and J by 1 base, 20 bases remained unmatched. The germline CDR1 and CDR2 sequences are LNHDA and SQIVND (reference sequence).